The 17 T cell receptor beta chains presented below share a single source sample, sequenced in a study of Graves' ophthalmopathy and Graves' hyperthyroidism. The sequenced template was RNA, covering the TCR beta CDR3 region. RT-PCR was first run with HTBI primers, then multiplex PCR in a second round. Using its own MiXCR run on the multiplex PCR reads, TCRdb lists one record per CDR3 protein. Counted here are about 1.1 million distinct CDR3 sequences, less than 45% occurring once; the ten biggest clones make up 8.5% to 14%. The sequenced sample consisted of peripheral blood or thyroid tissue (not recorded which). These TCRs come from an adult man with Graves' hyperthyroidism.

With respect to this clonotype: This may stem from a read error, because a much larger clone lies one nucleotide away. This CDR3 fails to terminate in the conserved phenylalanine or tryptophan, so it likely reflects a read error. The chain combines TRBV20-1 with TRBJ1-6; no clear D gene. In germline, CDR1 is DFQATT, CDR2 SNEGSKA (reference sequence). The CDR3 loop spans 15 amino acids. Trimming took 3 bases from V and 5 from J, leaving 14 bases between them. The CDR3 is CSARPPRLNNSPLHL. DNA of the CDR3: TGCAGTGCTAGGCCCCCAAGACTTAATAATTCACCCCTCCACCTT.

The sample holds many counts of this clonotype. The rearrangement uses TRBV7-7 and TRBJ2-2; D not certain. The CDR3 runs 14 residues. Germline V gives CDR1 SSHAT, CDR2 FNYEAQ (reference sequence). V lost 4 bases to trimming and J lost 4 bases, with 10 bases between them. The CDR3 DNA reads as TGTGCCAGCAGCTCCGACAAGGGCACCGGGGAGCTGTTTTTT. Its translation: CASSSDKGTGELFF.

The chain joins TRBV2 to TRBJ1-5, with D possibly TRBD1 on 5 matching bases. The CDR3 loop spans 15 amino acids. The V gene's germline CDR1 is SNHLY and CDR2 FYNNEI. The V and J ends lost 3 bases and 6 bases respectively, with 15 bases between them. The CDR3 spells CASSDSRERGQPQHF. CDR3 nucleotides: TGTGCCAGCAGTGACAGCAGGGAGAGGGGTCAGCCCCAGCATTTT.

Ten or more counts support this clonotype. CDR3 region: CASIAGAMYEQYF. The CDR3 coding sequence is TGTGCCAGCATCGCGGGAGCAATGTACGAGCAGTACTTC. V is TRBV2 and J is TRBJ2-7; the match to TRBD2 covers 7 bases. Germline V gene lookup returns CDR1 SNHLY and CDR2 FYNNEI. This CDR3 region has 13 residues. Trimming removed 7 bases from V and 4 bases from J; junction bases left unmatched: 7.

This clonotype was found many times. The V call is TRBV4-3, the J call TRBJ1-1; D not resolved. This CDR3 spans 14 amino acids. The V gene lost 0 bases and the J gene lost 12 bases, with 17 bases spanning the gap. Germline V gene lookup returns CDR1 LGHNA and CDR2 YSLEER. The CDR3 loop reads CASSQDRAKRRPFF. CDR3 nucleotides: TGCGCCAGCAGCCAAGATCGGGCGAAACGACGACCTTTCTTT.

As regards this clonotype: The final CDR3 position lacks the conserved phenylalanine or tryptophan, pointing to a likely read error. The limits of the CDR3 on the DNA are not certain, so only TCRdb's listed CDR3 is given. V gene TRBV5-1 combines with J gene TRBJ1-4; whether TRBD1, the table's D call, matches the DNA was not checked. From its first to its last residue, the CDR3 has 11 amino acids. CDR1 is SGHRS and CDR2 is YFSETQ in the germline V gene. CDR3 region: CASSSQNRAFV.

The chain recombines TRBV9 with TRBJ1-6, with D unresolved. Germline V CDR1 and CDR2: SGDLS, YYNGEE. This CDR3 spans 14 amino acids. Deletions cut 4 bases from V and 8 bases from J, with 13 bases between. Here the CDR3 DNA reads TGTGCCAGCAGCCCTAGGAACACCGATTCACCCCTCCACTTT. Amino acid sequence: CASSPRNTDSPLHF.

This clonotype came up many times. CDR3 DNA: TGTGCCAGCAGCTTACTTCCCTCGGAGACCCAGTACTTC. This gives the protein CASSLLPSETQYF. V gene TRBV7-6 combines with J gene TRBJ2-5; D is undetermined. The CDR3 covers 13 residues. Trimming removed 2 bases at V and 5 bases at J, with 9 bases between. The V gene's germline CDR1 is SGHVS and CDR2 FNYEAQ.

V is TRBV29-1 and J is TRBJ2-5; 10 nucleotides match TRBD2. Germline assignment: CDR1 SQVTM and CDR2 ANQGSEA. There are 15 residues in the CDR3. Trimming removed 8 bases from V and 3 bases from J; junction bases left unmatched: 12. CDR3 residues: CSLRGLAGEKETQYF. DNA for the CDR3: TGCAGCCTTCGAGGGCTAGCGGGAGAGAAAGAGACCCAGTACTTC.

The V and J genes are TRBV24-1 and TRBJ2-7, with 16 bases identical to TRBD2. Unmatched junction bases numbered 8, after V lost 7 bases and J lost 3 bases. This CDR3 is 17 amino acids long. The V gene's germline CDR1 is KGHDR and CDR2 SFDVKD. CDR3 DNA sequence: TGTGCCACCAGAACCGGGACTAGCGGGGGGGGAGTCTACGAGCAGTACTTC. This codes for CATRTGTSGGGVYEQYF.

The rearrangement joins TRBV20-1 to TRBJ1-6; 7 bases agree with TRBD1. Germline V gives CDR1 DFQATT, CDR2 SNEGSKA (reference sequence). The CDR3 is made up of 14 amino acids. The junction had 8 bases not matched to a gene; V was cut back by 3 bases and J by 9 bases. CDR3 in amino acids: CSARRGRLSSPLHF. The DNA for the CDR3 is TGCAGTGCTAGGAGGGGGCGCCTTTCTTCACCCCTCCACTTT.

The V and J genes are TRBV29-1 and TRBJ2-2; 8 bases align to TRBD1. V was clipped by 4 bases and J by 7 bases; unmatched bases: 2. This CDR3 is built from 12 residues. The germline gives CDR1 SQVTM, CDR2 ANQGSEA. The DNA for the CDR3 is TGCAGCGTTGTAGGACAGGGCGGGGAGCTGTTTTTT. This codes for CSVVGQGGELFF.

This clonotype came up a few times. The chain joins TRBV12-3 or TRBV12-4 to TRBJ1-2; no reliable D call. This CDR3 is 14 amino acids long. Trimming shortened V by 5 bases and J by 4 bases, and 14 bases separated the two germline ends. The CDR3 loop is CASSPLDALYGYTF. For the CDR3, the DNA is TGTGCCAGCAGTCCGCTTGACGCACTCTATGGCTACACCTTC.

This clonotype has just a few counts. This chain connects TRBV7-2 to TRBJ2-7; tentative D call: TRBD1 (6 bases). The CDR3 consists of 14 residues. CDR1 is SGHTA and CDR2 is FQGNSA in the germline V gene. V lost 0 bases and J lost 5, with 11 bases in between. This CDR3 is CASSLAQGSNEQYF. CDR3 nucleotides: TGTGCCAGCAGCTTAGCACAGGGTTCCAACGAGCAGTACTTC.

The V and J genes are TRBV10-3 and TRBJ1-2; weak D call: TRBD1 (5 bases). This CDR3 has 16 amino acids. Germline CDR1 reads ENHRY; CDR2 reads SYGVKD. The ends were cut back, 3 bases at V and 0 bases at J, with 14 bases in the middle. In DNA, the CDR3 is TGTGCCATCAGTGATACAGGCGGATTAGCTAACTATGGCTACACCTTC. It encodes CAISDTGGLANYGYTF.

This clonotype was observed many times. This chain links TRBV4-1 with TRBJ1-5; tentatively, D is TRBD1 (5 bases). The germline V and J ends were trimmed by 0 bases and 3 bases, with 9 bases remaining between them. The CDR3 extends over 15 amino acids. CDR1 is MGHRA and CDR2 is YSYEKL in the germline V gene. The CDR3 loop is CASSQDPGYNQPQHF. The CDR3 region has the DNA TGCGCCAGCAGCCAAGACCCAGGGTACAATCAGCCCCAGCATTTT.

This chain connects TRBV4-1 to TRBJ2-5, with 7 bases lining up with TRBD2. The CDR3 has 16 amino acids. V shed 0 bases and J 9 bases; nucleotides not matched to a gene: 13. Germline loops: CDR1 MGHRA, CDR2 YSYEKL. CDR3 sequence reads: CASSQEWARGEGPQYF. Here the CDR3 DNA reads TGCGCCAGCAGCCAAGAATGGGCCCGGGGGGAGGGGCCCCAGTACTTC.